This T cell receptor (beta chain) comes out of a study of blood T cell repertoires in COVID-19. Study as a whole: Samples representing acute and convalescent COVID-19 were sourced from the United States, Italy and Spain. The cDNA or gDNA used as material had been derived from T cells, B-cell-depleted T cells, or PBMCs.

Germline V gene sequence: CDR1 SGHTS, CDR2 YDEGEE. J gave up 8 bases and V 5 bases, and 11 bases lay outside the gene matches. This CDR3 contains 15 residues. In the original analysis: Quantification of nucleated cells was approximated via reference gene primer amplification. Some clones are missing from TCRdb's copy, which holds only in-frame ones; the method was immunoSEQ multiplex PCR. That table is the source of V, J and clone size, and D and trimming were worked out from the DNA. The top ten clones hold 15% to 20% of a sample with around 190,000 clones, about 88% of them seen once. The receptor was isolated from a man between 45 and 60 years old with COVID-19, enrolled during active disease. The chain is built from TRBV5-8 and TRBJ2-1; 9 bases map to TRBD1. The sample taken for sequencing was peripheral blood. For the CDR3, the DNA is TGTGCCAGCAGTAGGACAGGGGCCCAGGGTTATGAGCAGTTCTTC. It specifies CASSRTGAQGYEQFF.